The clone carrying this T cell receptor beta chain was counted between two and nine times. The CDR3 sequence is 15 residues long. Germline assignment: CDR1 SGHNT and CDR2 YENEEA. Trimming removed 5 bases at V and 2 bases at J, with 13 bases between. Sequencing used immunoSEQ multiplex PCR; TCRdb keeps in-frame clones, though not all of them. The repertoire has a few hundred thousand clones, around 85% of them found once; the top ten carry around 6.5%. The data belong to a study of blood T cell repertoires in COVID-19. The sequenced sample consisted of peripheral blood. V usage is TRBV11-3 and J usage is TRBJ2-1; D is uncertain. This TCR derives from a man aged 55 to 69 with acute or convalescent COVID-19. DNA for the CDR3: TGTGCCAGCAGCCCCTCATGGGCTCCCTACAATGAGCAGTTCTTC. It codes for CASSPSWAPYNEQFF.